Presented here are 32 T cell receptor beta chains from one specimen sequenced in a study of beta chain features in type 1 diabetes. The authors reverse transcribed all of the isolated RNA, so sequencing captured expressed TCRB transcripts. Produced via immunoSEQ multiplex PCR; TCRdb's table is partial and in-frame only. Of about 44,000 clones in the sample, about 51% are singletons; the top ten hold 2.1%. What was sequenced was Tregs from blood. These receptors all stem from a woman aged 18 to 35 in good health.

The chain couples TRBV28 to TRBJ2-3, with D possibly matching TRBD2 (5 bases). From germline, CDR1 is MDHEN and CDR2 SYDVKM. The CDR3 contains 15 residues. Trimming cost V 6 bases and J 5 bases, with 18 bases left between them. The CDR3 loop is CASRGRGGRGDTQYF. CDR3 sequence (DNA): TGTGCCAGCAGGGGTCGCGGAGGACGGGGAGATACGCAGTATTTT. Variable domain in full (rest from reference TRBV28 and TRBJ2-3): DVKVTQSSRYLVKRTGEKVFLECVQDMDHENMFWYRQDPGLGLRLIYFSYDVKMKEKGDIPEGYSVSREKKERFSLILESASTNQTSMYLCASRGRGGRGDTQYFGPGTRLTVL.

The CDR3, as DNA: TGTGCCAGCAGCGCGGGACTAGCGACGAATGAGCAGTTCTTC. It codes for CASSAGLATNEQFF. The J gene is TRBJ2-1, the V gene TRBV5-6, with 10 bases lining up with TRBD2. The germline V gene has CDR1 SGHDT and CDR2 YYEEEE. The CDR3 contains 14 residues. V trimming: 4 bases; J trimming: 7 bases; junction bases outside the gene matches: 5.

The chain uses TRBV7-2 and TRBJ2-1, with 12 bases that match TRBD1. V gave up 6 bases and J gave up 7 bases; unmatched junction bases: 10. CDR3 length: 16 amino acids. Germline loops: CDR1 SGHTA, CDR2 FQGNSA. The CDR3 reads CASSLSGTGGWNEQFF. In DNA form, the CDR3 reads TGTGCCAGCAGTCTGTCCGGGACAGGGGGCTGGAATGAGCAGTTCTTC. The entire variable domain, with the rest obtained from reference TRBV7-2 and TRBJ2-1, is as follows: GAGVSQSPSNKVTEKGKDVELRCDPISGHTALYWYRQSLGQGLEFLIYFQGNSAPDKSGLPSDRFSAERTGGSVSTLTIQRTQQEDSAVYLCASSLSGTGGWNEQFFGPGTRLTVL.

This clone was recorded a few times. The rearrangement uses TRBV7-6 and TRBJ2-5, with 9 bases identical to TRBD1. The CDR3 extends over 16 amino acids. V lost 2 bases, J lost 5 bases, and 9 bases stayed unmatched. Germline values: CDR1 SGHVS, CDR2 FNYEAQ. DNA for the CDR3: TGTGCCAGCAGCTTATGGGGACAGGGAGCGAGGGAGACCCAGTACTTC. Translating it yields CASSLWGQGARETQYF.

The genes are TRBV29-1 and TRBJ2-1; TRBD1 matches at 11 bases. This CDR3 has 14 amino acids. The V segment lost 4 bases and the J segment 5 bases; nucleotides outside the gene matches: 4. CDR1 SQVTM and CDR2 ANQGSEA come from the germline V gene. The CDR3 DNA is TGCAGCGTTGTGGGACAGGGGGGGCACAATGAGCAGTTCTTC. Translating gives CSVVGQGGHNEQFF.

The V call is TRBV7-2, the J call TRBJ2-1; 8 bases map to TRBD2. CDR3 size: 13 residues. The junction had 3 bases not matched to a gene; V was cut back by 6 bases and J by 5 bases. CDR1 and CDR2 from the germline V gene are SGHTA and FQGNSA. CDR3 nucleotides: TGTGCCAGCAGAAATAGCGGGAACAATGAGCAGTTCTTC. Translated: CASRNSGNNEQFF.

The rearrangement links TRBV2 to TRBJ1-2; 7 bases map to TRBD1. Per the germline V gene, CDR1 is SNHLY and CDR2 is FYNNEI. The CDR3 has 13 amino acids. After removal of 7 bases from V and 2 bases from J, the junction contained 4 bases not matched to a gene. This chain's CDR3 is CASTRQGNYGYTF. In DNA, the CDR3 is TGTGCCAGCACTCGACAGGGCAACTATGGCTACACCTTC.

This chain links TRBV30 with TRBJ2-1; the D gene is possibly TRBD1 (5 bases). From germline, CDR1 is GTSNPN and CDR2 SVGIG (reference sequence). CDR3 length: 15 residues. V was shortened by 1 base and J by 5 bases, with 15 bases between the two germline ends. The CDR3 loop reads CAWSESPGRNNEQFF. The CDR3 region has the DNA TGTGCCTGGAGTGAATCCCCAGGGCGCAACAATGAGCAGTTCTTC.

The chain links TRBV6-1 to TRBJ1-1; 9 positions agree with TRBD1. Germline loops: CDR1 MNHNS, CDR2 SASEGT. The CDR3 has 14 residues. Unmatched junction bases numbered 3, after V lost 6 bases and J lost 1 base. The CDR3 DNA follows: TGTGCCAGCAGGTGGGACAGGGCGAACACTGAAGCTTTCTTT. It is translated as CASRWDRANTEAFF.

The V gene is TRBV27, the J gene TRBJ2-2, with D maybe TRBD2 (6 bases). This CDR3 spans 13 amino acids. Trimming pared 2 bases from V and 6 bases from J, leaving 7 bases between. Germline lookup yields CDR1 MNHEY and CDR2 SMNVEV (reference sequence). The CDR3 nucleotides read TGTGCCAGCAGTTTAGGGAGGTCCGGGGAGCTGTTTTTT. This encodes CASSLGRSGELFF.

This clone has more than one count but fewer than ten. The J gene is TRBJ2-5, the V gene TRBV7-9; 8 bases fit TRBD2. This CDR3 spans 15 amino acids. The junction had 9 bases not matched to a gene; V was cut back by 4 bases and J by 5 bases. Germline V gene lookup returns CDR1 SEHNR and CDR2 FQNEAQ (reference sequence). The CDR3 here is CASSSSWTSLETQYF. The CDR3 DNA is TGTGCCAGCAGCTCGTCATGGACTAGCTTGGAGACCCAGTACTTC.

This clone turned up a few times. The rearrangement links TRBV4-2 to TRBJ2-1, with D perhaps TRBD1 (6 bases). The germline gives CDR1 LGHNA, CDR2 YNFKEQ. The CDR3 has 14 amino acids. Deletions cut 1 base from V and 5 bases from J, with 9 bases between. The CDR3 nucleotides read TGTGCCAGCAGCCAAGGAGGGGGAGACAATGAGCAGTTCTTC. It encodes CASSQGGGDNEQFF.

This clone has a handful of counts. V and J are TRBV7-8 and TRBJ1-5, with 7 bases identical to TRBD1. V shed 5 bases and J 3 bases; nucleotides not matched to a gene: 13. Per the germline V gene, CDR1 is SGHVS and CDR2 is FQNEAQ. CDR3 length: 17 residues. In nucleotides, the CDR3 is TGTGCCAGCAGCCAAGGGCCTACAGGGGCACTCAATCAGCCCCAGCATTTT. Its protein product is CASSQGPTGALNQPQHF.

A word on this clone: At one of its ends the junction is not consistent with the germline gene, which may arise from a read error. The CDR3 bases are TGTGCCAGTAGCGGGAGTGCAGATACGCAGTATTTT. It translates to CASSGSADTQYF. The V and J genes are TRBV9 and TRBJ2-3, with 9 bases matching TRBD2. CDR1 is SGDLS and CDR2 is YYNGEE in the germline V gene. This CDR3 is 12 amino acids long.

This sequence joins TRBV9 and TRBJ2-1, with D tentatively TRBD2 (5 bases). This CDR3 contains 15 residues. The germline V gene encodes CDR1 SGDLS and CDR2 YYNGEE. V was cut by 0 bases and J by 1 base, with 8 bases left in between. CDR3 loop: CASSVVGDSYNEQFF. DNA of the CDR3: TGTGCCAGCAGCGTAGTCGGGGATTCCTACAATGAGCAGTTCTTC.

CDR3 in amino acids: CSVDRGVSTDTQYF. The DNA of the CDR3 is TGCAGCGTTGACCGGGGGGTTAGCACAGATACGCAGTATTTT. The V gene is TRBV29-1, the J gene TRBJ2-3; TRBD2 matches 7 bases. This CDR3 has 14 residues. Trimming cost V 3 bases and J 0 bases; bases outside gene matches: 3. In germline, CDR1 is SQVTM, CDR2 ANQGSEA.

The rearrangement uses TRBV6-5 and TRBJ1-5; 7 bases fit TRBD1. The trim removed 2 bases at V and 6 bases at J, leaving 7 bases unmatched. The V gene's germline CDR1 is MNHEY and CDR2 SVGAGI. The CDR3 contains 15 residues. CDR3 in amino acids: CASSYPRTGTQPQHF. The CDR3 DNA sequence: TGTGCCAGCAGTTACCCCCGGACAGGCACTCAGCCCCAGCATTTT.

The CDR3 here is CASSLQDRVNYGYTF. The CDR3 coding sequence is TGTGCCAGCAGCTTGCAGGACAGGGTTAACTATGGCTACACCTTC. The genes are TRBV5-4 and TRBJ1-2; 8 bases align to TRBD1. Losses at the gene ends were 1 base for V and 1 base for J; bases not matched to a gene: 3. CDR3 size: 15 residues. Germline V gene data show CDR1 as SGHNT and CDR2 as YYREEE (reference sequence).

The chain combines TRBV4-1 with TRBJ1-2; 7 positions agree with TRBD1. Germline values: CDR1 MGHRA, CDR2 YSYEKL. With V trimmed by 0 bases and J by 5 bases, 3 bases remained unmatched. The CDR3 totals 14 residues. In DNA, the CDR3 is TGCGCCAGCAGCCAAGACAGGGGGACGTATGGCTACACCTTC. It is translated as CASSQDRGTYGYTF.

In its sample, this clone was seen a few times. V gene TRBV10-3 combines with J gene TRBJ2-3, with 8 bases that match TRBD2. Trimming took 6 bases from V and 2 from J; bases not matched to a gene: 4. The CDR3 is made up of 14 amino acids. Germline values: CDR1 ENHRY, CDR2 SYGVKD. The chain's CDR3 is CAISRGGNTDTQYF. In DNA, the CDR3 is TGTGCCATCAGCCGGGGGGGGAACACAGATACGCAGTATTTT.

The chain has TRBV5-1 and TRBJ2-5; possibly TRBD1 for D (5 bases). Trimming removed 2 bases at V and 1 base at J, with 9 bases between. The germline V gene has CDR1 SGHRS and CDR2 YFSETQ. CDR3 length equals 14 residues. CDR3 loop: CASSFRALQETQYF. CDR3 nucleotides: TGCGCCAGCAGCTTCAGGGCCCTCCAAGAGACCCAGTACTTC.

Relative to its sample, this clone is medium-sized (0.01 to 0.1%). The chain recombines TRBV28 with TRBJ2-7, with D maybe TRBD1 (6 bases). This CDR3 comprises 13 residues. The germline gives CDR1 MDHEN, CDR2 SYDVKM. V was shortened by 5 bases and J by 8 bases, with 16 bases between the two germline ends. The CDR3 DNA reads as TGTGCCAGCAGTCCAGGGGCGTCCTTTAAGCAGTACTTC. Translating it yields CASSPGASFKQYF.

The genes are TRBV28 and TRBJ2-3, with 12 bases lining up with TRBD2. Looked up from germline, CDR1 is MDHEN and CDR2 is SYDVKM. Losses at the gene ends were 8 bases for V and 6 bases for J; bases not matched to a gene: 6. This CDR3 contains 14 residues. The CDR3 DNA reads as TGTGCCAGCGGCCCTAGCGGGAGGGCCGATACGCAGTATTTT. Its protein product is CASGPSGRADTQYF. Looking up the rest from reference TRBV28 and TRBJ2-3 gives the full variable domain: DVKVTQSSRYLVKRTGEKVFLECVQDMDHENMFWYRQDPGLGLRLIYFSYDVKMKEKGDIPEGYSVSREKKERFSLILESASTNQTSMYLCASGPSGRADTQYFGPGTRLTVL.

The CDR3 is CASSIAGLTGPPYEQYF. The CDR3 DNA follows: TGTGCCAGTAGTATAGCAGGATTGACAGGGCCACCCTACGAGCAGTACTTC. The genes are TRBV19 and TRBJ2-7, with 7 bases matching TRBD1. The V segment lost 1 base and the J segment 2 bases; nucleotides outside the gene matches: 11. Germline assignment: CDR1 LNHDA and CDR2 SQIVND (reference sequence). CDR3 length: 17 residues.

J is TRBJ1-5 and V is TRBV6-1; TRBD1 might be the D (5 bases). The length of the CDR3 is 16 residues. Trimming pared 2 bases from V and 0 bases from J, leaving 11 bases between. Germline-derived CDR1 and CDR2 are MNHNS and SASEGT. In DNA, the CDR3 is TGTGCCAGCAGTGAAATGGGGACTTCTAGCAATCAGCCCCAGCATTTT. It translates to CASSEMGTSSNQPQHF.

This chain links TRBV5-5 with TRBJ2-7, with 7 nucleotides matching TRBD1. Germline CDR1 and CDR2: SGHKS and YYEKEE (reference sequence). J gave up 2 bases and V 1 base, and 0 bases lay outside the gene matches. This CDR3 is 13 amino acids long. CDR3 protein: CASSLQGAYEQYF. The CDR3 DNA sequence: TGTGCCAGCAGCTTGCAGGGGGCCTACGAGCAGTACTTC.

This clone has more than one count but fewer than ten. The chain is built from TRBV5-4 and TRBJ1-1, with a weak D call TRBD1 (5 bases). The germline V gene encodes CDR1 SGHNT and CDR2 YYREEE (reference sequence). The CDR3 has 15 amino acids. V shed 5 bases and J shed 2 bases, with 16 bases lying between them. Here the CDR3 DNA reads TGTGCCAGCAGGGGGGGACTCCGGAGAAACACTGAAGCTTTCTTT. Encoded protein: CASRGGLRRNTEAFF.

The rearrangement joins TRBV5-1 to TRBJ2-3, with 15 positions matching TRBD2. The CDR3 length is 18 residues. V lost 0 bases to trimming and J lost 5 bases; unmatched junction nucleotides: 7. The germline V gene has CDR1 SGHRS and CDR2 YFSETQ. The CDR3 DNA reads TGCGCCAGCAGCTTGGCCGGGACTAGCGGGAGGTCACGAGATACGCAGTATTTT. Translated: CASSLAGTSGRSRDTQYF.

The chain recombines TRBV5-8 with TRBJ1-5; 7 bases are a match to TRBD1. J was trimmed by 9 bases and V by 0 bases; bases with no gene match: 18. CDR1 SGHTS and CDR2 YDEGEE come from the germline V gene. The CDR3 consists of 18 residues. Here the CDR3 DNA reads TGTGCCAGCAGCTTGGAAGGAGGGGACAGTCTATCTCGGGGGCCCCAGCATTTT. As protein: CASSLEGGDSLSRGPQHF.

J is TRBJ1-1 and V is TRBV2; the D gene is possibly TRBD1 (5 bases). V was pared by 7 bases and J by 3 bases, with 12 bases between. The CDR3 consists of 13 residues. Germline assignment: CDR1 SNHLY and CDR2 FYNNEI. The CDR3 DNA follows: TGTGCCAGCACTATTCAGGGTGACACTGAAGCTTTCTTT. This gives the protein CASTIQGDTEAFF.

This CDR3 reads CASSLRLAVGYNEQFF. CDR3 DNA: TGTGCCAGCAGCCTTAGACTAGCGGTCGGATACAATGAGCAGTTCTTC. The chain employs TRBV7-9 and TRBJ2-1, with 9 nucleotides matching TRBD2. From germline, CDR1 is SEHNR and CDR2 FQNEAQ (reference sequence). V dropped 5 bases and J dropped 4; count of bases not matched to a gene: 9. The length of the CDR3 is 16 residues.

The chain carries TRBV9 and TRBJ2-7; no firm D call. The CDR3 length is 12 residues. V was pared by 2 bases and J by 3 bases, with 6 bases between. Per the germline V gene, CDR1 is SGDLS and CDR2 is YYNGEE. Here the CDR3 DNA reads TGTGCCAGCAGCGTCGACTTCTACGAGCAGTACTTC. Its translation is CASSVDFYEQYF.